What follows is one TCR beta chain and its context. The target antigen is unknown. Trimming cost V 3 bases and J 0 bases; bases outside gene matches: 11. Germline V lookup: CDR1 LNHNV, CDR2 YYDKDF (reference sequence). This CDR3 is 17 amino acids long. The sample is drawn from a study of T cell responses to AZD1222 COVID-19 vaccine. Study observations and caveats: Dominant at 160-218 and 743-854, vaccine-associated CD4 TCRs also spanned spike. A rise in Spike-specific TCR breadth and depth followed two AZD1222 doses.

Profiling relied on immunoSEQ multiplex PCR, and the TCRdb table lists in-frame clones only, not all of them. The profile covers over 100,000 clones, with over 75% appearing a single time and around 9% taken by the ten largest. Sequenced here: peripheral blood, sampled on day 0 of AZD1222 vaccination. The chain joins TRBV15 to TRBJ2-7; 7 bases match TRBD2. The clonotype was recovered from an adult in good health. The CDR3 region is CATSRKSGTTSSYEQYF. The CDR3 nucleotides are TGTGCCACCAGCAGGAAGTCCGGGACTACTAGCTCCTACGAGCAGTACTTC.